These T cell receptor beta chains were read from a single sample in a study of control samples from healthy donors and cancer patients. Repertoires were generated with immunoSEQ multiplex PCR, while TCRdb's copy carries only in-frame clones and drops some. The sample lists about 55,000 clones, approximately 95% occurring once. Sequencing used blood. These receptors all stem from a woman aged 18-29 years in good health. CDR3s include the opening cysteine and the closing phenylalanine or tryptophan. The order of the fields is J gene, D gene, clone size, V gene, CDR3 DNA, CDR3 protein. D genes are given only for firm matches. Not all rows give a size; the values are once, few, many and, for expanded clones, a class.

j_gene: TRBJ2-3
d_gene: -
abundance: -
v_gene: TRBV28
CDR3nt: TGTGCCAGCAGTTCGACGGATACGCAGTATTTT
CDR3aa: CASSSTDTQYF

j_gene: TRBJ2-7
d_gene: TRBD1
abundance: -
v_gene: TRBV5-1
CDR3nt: TGCGCCAGCAGCAAGGGACAGGGAAACGAGCAGTACTTC
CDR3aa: CASSKGQGNEQYF

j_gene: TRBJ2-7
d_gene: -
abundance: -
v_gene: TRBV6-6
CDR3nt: TGTGCCAGCAGTTACGGGGGACTCTACGAGCAGTACTTC
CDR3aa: CASSYGGLYEQYF

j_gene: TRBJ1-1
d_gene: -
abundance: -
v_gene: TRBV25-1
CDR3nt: TGTGCCAGCAGTGACAGGAACACTGAAGCTTTCTTT
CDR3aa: CASSDRNTEAFF

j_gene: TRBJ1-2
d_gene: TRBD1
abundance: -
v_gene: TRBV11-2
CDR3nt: TGTGCCAGCAGCTTAGGAGTAGGGGGCGTCTATGGCTACACCTTC
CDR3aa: CASSLGVGGVYGYTF

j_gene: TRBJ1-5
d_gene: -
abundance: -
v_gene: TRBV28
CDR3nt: TGTGCCAGCGTCTACCCGGGACCTGATGGCAATCAGCCCCAGCATTTT
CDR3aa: CASVYPGPDGNQPQHF

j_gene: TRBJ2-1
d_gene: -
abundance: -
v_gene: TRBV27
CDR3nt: TGTGCCAGCGGTTTACCGGAGGGGGCTAACAATGAGCAGTTCTTC
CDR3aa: CASGLPEGANNEQFF

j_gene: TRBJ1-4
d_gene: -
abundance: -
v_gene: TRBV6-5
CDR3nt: TGTGCCAGCAGTCGCGGGAGGGATGAAAAACTGTTTTTT
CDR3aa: CASSRGRDEKLFF

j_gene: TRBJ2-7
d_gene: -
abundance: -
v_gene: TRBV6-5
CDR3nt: TGTGCCAGCAGTTACTTGTCCAGTAAAGAAGAGCAGTACTTC
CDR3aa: CASSYLSSKEEQYF

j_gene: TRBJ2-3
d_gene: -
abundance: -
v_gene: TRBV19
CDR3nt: TGTGCCAGTAGAGGGGATACGCAGTATTTT
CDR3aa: CASRGDTQYF

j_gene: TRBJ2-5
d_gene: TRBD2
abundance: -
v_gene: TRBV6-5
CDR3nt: TGTGCCAGCAGTTTAGCGGGACTCCAAGAGACCCAGTACTTC
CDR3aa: CASSLAGLQETQYF

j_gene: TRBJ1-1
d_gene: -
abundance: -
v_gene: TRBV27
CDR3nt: TGTGCCAGCGGGCCAGGGGTTTACACTGAAGCTTTCTTT
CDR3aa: CASGPGVYTEAFF

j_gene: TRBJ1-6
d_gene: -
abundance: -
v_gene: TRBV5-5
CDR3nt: TGTGCCATACTTTTGGGGCAATTTAAACATTCACCCCTCCACTTT
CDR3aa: CAILLGQFKHSPLHF

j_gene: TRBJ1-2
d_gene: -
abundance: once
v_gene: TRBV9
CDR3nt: TGTGCCAGCAGCGTGGCAGTGGGTGACTATGGCTACACCTTC
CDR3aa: CASSVAVGDYGYTF

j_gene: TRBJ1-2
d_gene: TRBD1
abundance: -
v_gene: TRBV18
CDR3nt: TGTGCCAGCTCACCACCCTCCAGGGGGTACTATGGCTACACCTTC
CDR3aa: CASSPPSRGYYGYTF

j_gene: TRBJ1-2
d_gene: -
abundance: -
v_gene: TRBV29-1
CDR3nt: TGCAGCGTTGATCAGGGCCATGGCTACACCTTC
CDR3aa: CSVDQGHGYTF

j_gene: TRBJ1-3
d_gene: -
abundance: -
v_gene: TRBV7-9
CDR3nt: TGTGCCAGCAGCTTAGATTGGGCAGGCTCTGGAAACACCATATATTTT
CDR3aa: CASSLDWAGSGNTIYF

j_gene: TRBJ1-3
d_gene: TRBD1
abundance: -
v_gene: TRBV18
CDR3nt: TGTGCCAGCTCACCGGGACAGAATAACCGAAACACCATATATTTT
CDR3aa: CASSPGQNNRNTIYF

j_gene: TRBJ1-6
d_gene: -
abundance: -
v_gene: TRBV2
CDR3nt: TGTGCCAGCAGTGTTGCCGGAGGGGATAATTCACCCCTCCACTTT
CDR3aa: CASSVAGGDNSPLHF

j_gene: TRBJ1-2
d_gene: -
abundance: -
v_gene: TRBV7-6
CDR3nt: TGTGCCAGCAGCTTAAATTCTGGGGCGCGGGATGGCTACACCTTC
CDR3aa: CASSLNSGARDGYTF

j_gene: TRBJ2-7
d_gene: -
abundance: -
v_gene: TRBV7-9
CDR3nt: TGTGCCAGCGGGGACCTTAACTACGAGCAGTACTTC
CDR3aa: CASGDLNYEQYF

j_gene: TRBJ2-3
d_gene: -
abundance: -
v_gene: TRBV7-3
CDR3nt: TGTGCCAGCAGCTTAACGTCAGGGAGCACAGATACGCAGTATTTT
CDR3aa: CASSLTSGSTDTQYF

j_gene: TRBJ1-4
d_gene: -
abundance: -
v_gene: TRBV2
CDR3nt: TGTGCCAGCAGGGACTACAGGGAGACTAGTGAAAAACTGTTTTTT
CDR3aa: CASRDYRETSEKLFF

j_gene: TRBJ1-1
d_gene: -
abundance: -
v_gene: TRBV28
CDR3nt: TGTGCCAGCAGTTTATCCGCAGCCTACACTGAAGCTTTCTTT
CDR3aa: CASSLSAAYTEAFF

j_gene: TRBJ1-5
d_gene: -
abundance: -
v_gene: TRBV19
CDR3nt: TGTGCCAGTAGTATTGTGGGGAATCAGCCCCAGCATTTT
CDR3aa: CASSIVGNQPQHF

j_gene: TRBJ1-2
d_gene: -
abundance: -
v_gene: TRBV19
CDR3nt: TGTGCCAGTAGTCCCACCGGGGGGTATGGCTACACCTTC
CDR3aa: CASSPTGGYGYTF

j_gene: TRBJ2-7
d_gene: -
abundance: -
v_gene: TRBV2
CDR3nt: TGTGCCAGCAGCCCTCACTACGAGCAGTACTTC
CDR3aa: CASSPHYEQYF

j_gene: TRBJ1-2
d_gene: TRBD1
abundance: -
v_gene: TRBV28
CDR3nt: TGTGCCAGCAGTTACAGGGGGACAACGACAGAGATATTTGACACCTTC
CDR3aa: CASSYRGTTTEIFDTF

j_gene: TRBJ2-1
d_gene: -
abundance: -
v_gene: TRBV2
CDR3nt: TGTGCCAGCAGTGACGATGGGCAGGTATACAATGAGCAGTTCTTC
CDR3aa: CASSDDGQVYNEQFF

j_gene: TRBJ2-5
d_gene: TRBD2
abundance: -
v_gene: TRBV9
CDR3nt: TGTGCCAGCAGCGTTCTAGCGGGGGGCCAGGGGACCCAGTACTTC
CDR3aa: CASSVLAGGQGTQYF

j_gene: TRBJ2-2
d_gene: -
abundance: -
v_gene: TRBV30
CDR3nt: TGTGCCTGGAGTGAACTATCGGGGCTGTTTTTT
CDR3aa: CAWSELSGLFF

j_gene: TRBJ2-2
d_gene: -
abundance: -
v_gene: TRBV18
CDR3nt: TGTGCCAGCTCACCACCGAACACCGGGGAGCTGTTTTTT
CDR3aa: CASSPPNTGELFF

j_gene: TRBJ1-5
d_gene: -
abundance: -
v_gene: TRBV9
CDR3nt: TGTGCCAGCAGCCCCCAGGACACCAGCAATCAGCCCCAGCATTTT
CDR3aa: CASSPQDTSNQPQHF

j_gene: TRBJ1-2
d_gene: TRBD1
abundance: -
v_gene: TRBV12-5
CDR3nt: TGTGCTAGTGGGAGGGACAGGGCATGGTTGCTTGGCTACACCTTC
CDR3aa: CASGRDRAWLLGYTF

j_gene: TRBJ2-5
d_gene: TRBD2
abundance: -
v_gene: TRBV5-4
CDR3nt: TGTGCCAGCAGCTTCCCTAACGCGGGGGGCCAAGAGACCCAGTACTTC
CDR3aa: CASSFPNAGGQETQYF

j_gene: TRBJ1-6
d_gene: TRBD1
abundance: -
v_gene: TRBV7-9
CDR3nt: TGTGCCAGCAGCTTTCTGACAGGGGCTAACTCACCCCTCCACTTT
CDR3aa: CASSFLTGANSPLHF

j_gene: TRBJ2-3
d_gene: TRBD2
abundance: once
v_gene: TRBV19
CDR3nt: TGTGCCAGTAGTATAGCCAGCGGGGGCACAGATACGCAGTATTTT
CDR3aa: CASSIASGGTDTQYF

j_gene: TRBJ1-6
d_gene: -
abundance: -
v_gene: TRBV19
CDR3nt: TGTGCCAGTACCGGGAATTACAATTCACCCCTCCACTTT
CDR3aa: CASTGNYNSPLHF

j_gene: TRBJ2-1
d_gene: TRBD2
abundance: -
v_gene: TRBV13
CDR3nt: TGTGCCAGCAGCGTCGTGGGAAGCGGGGGGAACAATGAGCAGTTCTTC
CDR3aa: CASSVVGSGGNNEQFF

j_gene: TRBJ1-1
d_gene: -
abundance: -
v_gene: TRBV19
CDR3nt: TGTGCCAGTAGTATGGCAGCGAACACTGAAGCTTTCTTT
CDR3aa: CASSMAANTEAFF

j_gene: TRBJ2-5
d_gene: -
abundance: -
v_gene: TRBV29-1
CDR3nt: TGCAGCGCGGTACAGGCGGGAGAGACCCAGTACTTC
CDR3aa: CSAVQAGETQYF

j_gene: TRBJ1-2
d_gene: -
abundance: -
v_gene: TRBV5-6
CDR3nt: TGTGCCAGCAGCCCCGCGGGCCTTGTCAGCGGCTACACCTTC
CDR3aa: CASSPAGLVSGYTF

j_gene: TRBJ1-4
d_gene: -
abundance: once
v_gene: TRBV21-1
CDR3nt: TGTGCCAGCGGGAGGACAAGGTCTGTTGAAAAACTGTTTTTT
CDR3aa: CASGRTRSVEKLFF

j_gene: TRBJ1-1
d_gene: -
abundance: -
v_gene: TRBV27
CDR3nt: TGTGCCAGCATTGGTCCCACGGAAGCTTTCTTT
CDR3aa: CASIGPTEAFF

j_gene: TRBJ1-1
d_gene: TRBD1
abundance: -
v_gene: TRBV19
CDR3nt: TGTGCCAGTACCCAGGGGGCCCCGAACACTGAAGCTTTCTTT
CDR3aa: CASTQGAPNTEAFF